A selection of T cell receptor beta chains follows, all from one sample in a study of tumor-infiltrating lymphocytes in localized non-small cell lung cancer. Assay used: immunoSEQ multiplex PCR; TCRdb lists only in-frame clones, some missing. The repertoire holds about 14,000 clones, with about 77% as singletons. Sequencing used lung tumor tissue. These receptors were taken from a human donor with non-small cell lung cancer. Each CDR3 is given with its conserved first and last residue. The order of the fields is D gene, J gene, V gene, clone size, CDR3 protein, CDR3 DNA. The D gene is left open where the match is weak. Not all rows give a size; the values are once, few, many and, for expanded clones, a class.

. TRBJ2-7 TRBV5-6 . CASSPQGDEQYF TGTGCCAGCAGCCCACAGGGCGACGAGCAGTACTTC
. TRBJ1-4 TRBV7-2 . CASSLGGQGSNEKLFF TGTGCCAGCAGCTTAGGGGGGCAGGGTTCTAATGAAAAACTGTTTTTT
. TRBJ2-7 TRBV28 . CASRSSSGSYEQYF TGTGCCAGCAGATCGAGTAGCGGTTCCTACGAGCAGTACTTC
. TRBJ1-4 TRBV4-1 . CASSQDRQGREKLFF TGCGCCAGCAGCCAAGATCGGCAGGGGAGGGAAAAACTGTTTTTT
. TRBJ2-3 TRBV7-9 . CASSLAGSTDTQYF TGTGCCAGCAGCTTAGCGGGGTCCACAGATACGCAGTATTTT
. TRBJ2-7 TRBV7-2 . CASSTGSRAFDEQYF TGTGCCAGCAGCACGGGATCTAGGGCCTTCGACGAGCAGTACTTC
. TRBJ1-5 TRBV2 . CASSRDINQPQHF TGTGCCAGCAGTAGGGACATTAATCAGCCCCAGCATTTT
. TRBJ1-4 TRBV6-5 . CASSQIEGELFF TGTGCCAGCAGTCAGATTGAGGGGGAACTGTTTTTT
. TRBJ1-2 TRBV6-5 . CASGENISGYTF TGTGCCAGCGGAGAAAACATCTCTGGCTACACCTTC
TRBD1 TRBJ1-2 TRBV5-4 . CASSLAGQGAANYGYTF TGTGCCAGCAGCTTGGCCGGTCAGGGGGCGGCTAACTATGGCTACACCTTC
. TRBJ2-7 TRBV6-1 . CASSERRGFLDEQYF TGTGCCAGCAGTGAACGTAGGGGGTTTCTGGACGAGCAGTACTTC
. TRBJ1-2 TRBV9 . CASSVAWGGTYGYTF TGTGCCAGCAGCGTAGCTTGGGGCGGGACCTATGGCTACACCTTC
. TRBJ2-7 TRBV27 . CASSLGPSWDYEQYF TGTGCCAGCAGTTTGGGCCCTAGTTGGGACTACGAGCAGTACTTC
TRBD1 TRBJ2-5 TRBV29-1 once CSVLQGARETQYF TGCAGCGTCCTACAGGGGGCGCGGGAGACCCAGTACTTC
. TRBJ1-2 TRBV29-1 . CSVESVPYGYTF TGCAGCGTTGAATCCGTCCCCTATGGCTACACCTTC
. TRBJ1-4 TRBV27 . CASSRTVNEKLFF TGTGCCAGCAGCCGGACAGTTAATGAAAAACTGTTTTTT
. TRBJ1-4 TRBV30 . CAWTQGGRGEKLFF TGTGCCTGGACCCAAGGGGGGAGAGGTGAAAAACTGTTTTTT
. TRBJ2-1 TRBV27 . CASSPSWGNNEQFF TGTGCCAGCAGCCCGTCGTGGGGGAATAATGAGCAGTTCTTC
TRBD2 TRBJ2-3 TRBV20-1 . CSASSAGGQYF TGCAGTGCTAGTTCAGCGGGGGGGCAGTATTTT
TRBD2 TRBJ2-2 TRBV7-9 . CASSARFAGGNTGELFF TGTGCCAGCAGCGCGCGGTTTGCGGGGGGGAATACCGGGGAGCTGTTTTTT
. TRBJ2-3 TRBV28 few CASSFGGGRTDTQYF TGTGCCAGCAGTTTTGGTGGGGGGCGTACAGATACGCAGTATTTT
. TRBJ2-5 TRBV4-2 . CASSQDTGAGETQYF TGTGCCAGCAGCCAAGATACGGGGGCCGGAGAGACCCAGTACTTC
. TRBJ1-4 TRBV27 . CASSLYGNRVGDEKLFF TGTGCCAGCAGCCTTTATGGCAACAGGGTTGGGGATGAAAAACTGTTTTTT